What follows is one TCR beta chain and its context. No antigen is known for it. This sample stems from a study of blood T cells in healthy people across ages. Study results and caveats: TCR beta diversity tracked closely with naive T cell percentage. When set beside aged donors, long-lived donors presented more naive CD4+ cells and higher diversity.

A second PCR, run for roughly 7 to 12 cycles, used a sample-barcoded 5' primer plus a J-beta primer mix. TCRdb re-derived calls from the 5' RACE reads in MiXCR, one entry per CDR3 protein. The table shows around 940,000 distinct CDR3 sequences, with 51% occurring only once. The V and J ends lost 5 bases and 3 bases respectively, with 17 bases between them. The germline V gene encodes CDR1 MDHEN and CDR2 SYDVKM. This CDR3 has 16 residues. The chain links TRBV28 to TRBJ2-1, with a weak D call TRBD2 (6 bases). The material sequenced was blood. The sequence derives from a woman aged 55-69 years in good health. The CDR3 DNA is TGTGCCAGCAGTCCGCGCGGGGCGGGGAGCTACAATGAGCAGTTCTTC. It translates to CASSPRGAGSYNEQFF.